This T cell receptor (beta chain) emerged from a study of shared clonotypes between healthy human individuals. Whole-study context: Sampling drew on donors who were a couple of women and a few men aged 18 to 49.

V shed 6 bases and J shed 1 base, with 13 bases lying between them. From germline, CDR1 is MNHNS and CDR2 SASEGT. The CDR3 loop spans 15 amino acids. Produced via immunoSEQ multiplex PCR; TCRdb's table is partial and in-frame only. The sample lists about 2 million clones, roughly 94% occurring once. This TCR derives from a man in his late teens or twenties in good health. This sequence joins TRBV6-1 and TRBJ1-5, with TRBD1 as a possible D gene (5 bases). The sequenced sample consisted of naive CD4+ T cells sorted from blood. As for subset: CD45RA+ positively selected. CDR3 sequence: CASRAQGLSNQPQHF. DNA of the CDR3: TGTGCCAGCAGAGCGCAGGGTTTGAGCAATCAGCCCCAGCATTTT.